The 13 T cell receptor beta chains below were found in one sample sequenced in a study of T cell responses to AZD1222 COVID-19 vaccine. This table comes from immunoSEQ multiplex PCR, and its TCRdb copy is limited to in-frame clones, with some not included. The table lists roughly 80,000 clones, roughly 90% of them singletons. The material sequenced was peripheral blood, taken 28 days after the second AZD1222 dose. Every receptor here comes from an adult who received the AZD1222 COVID-19 vaccine.

This clone was counted a few times. The chain couples TRBV6-1 to TRBJ1-5; a weak D match, TRBD1 (6 bases). Germline-derived CDR1 and CDR2 are MNHNS and SASEGT. The V and J ends lost 1 base and 6 bases respectively, with 13 bases between them. CDR3 length equals 15 residues. The CDR3 sequence: CASSEVVAGVQPQHF. The CDR3 nucleotides are TGTGCCAGCAGTGAAGTCGTGGCAGGGGTTCAGCCCCAGCATTTT.

The CDR3 loop reads CASSDAREPQHF. The CDR3 coding sequence is TGCGCCAGCAGTGATGCTAGGGAGCCCCAGCATTTT. The V call is TRBV10-1, the J call TRBJ1-5; the D is unclear. Trimming took 3 bases from V and 8 from J, leaving 8 bases between them. The CDR3 extends over 12 amino acids. CDR1 and CDR2 (germline): WNHNN, SYGVQD (reference sequence).

There are a few counts of this clone. The chain recombines TRBV7-9 with TRBJ1-2; 7 nucleotides line up with TRBD1. The CDR3 spans 15 residues. Germline V gene sequence: CDR1 SEHNR, CDR2 FQNEAQ (reference sequence). Germline trimming cut 4 bases from V and 4 bases from J; bases unmatched to any gene: 9. The CDR3 DNA follows: TGTGCCAGCAGCTCTGCTGCCACAGGGGTCTATGGCTACACCTTC. It translates to CASSSAATGVYGYTF.

The CDR3 DNA sequence: TGTGCCAGCAGTTTCCGGGCCGGGGAGCTGTTTTTT. Encoded protein: CASSFRAGELFF. The genes are TRBV6-5 and TRBJ2-2; D gene uncertain. Germline CDR1 is MNHEY and CDR2 is SVGAGI. V lost 4 bases and J lost 6, with 6 bases in between. CDR3 length: 12 amino acids.

V gene TRBV6-1 combines with J gene TRBJ1-5, with a possible D match to TRBD1 (5 bases). This CDR3 has 17 amino acids. Germline V lookup: CDR1 MNHNS, CDR2 SASEGT. The germline V and J ends were trimmed by 2 bases and 5 bases, with 19 bases remaining between them. CDR3 nucleotides: TGTGCCAGCAGTGAAAGGGTCAGGGTACCGGGGGATCAGCCCCAGCATTTT. This codes for CASSERVRVPGDQPQHF.

CDR3 coding DNA: TGTGCCAGCACCCGCGGGCAGTCACCCCTCCACTTT. This gives the protein CASTRGQSPLHF. The V call is TRBV12-3 or TRBV12-4, the J call TRBJ1-6; D is ambiguous. Trimming cost V 7 bases and J 10 bases, with 11 bases left between them. This CDR3 has 12 amino acids.

The V call is TRBV6-1, the J call TRBJ1-2; 7 bases align to TRBD1. Germline-derived CDR1 and CDR2 are MNHNS and SASEGT. CDR3 size: 15 residues. The V segment lost 3 bases and the J segment 5 bases; nucleotides outside the gene matches: 9. The chain's CDR3 is CASSEDDRATYGYTF. The DNA of the CDR3 is TGTGCCAGCAGTGAGGACGACAGGGCCACATATGGCTACACCTTC.

The count of this clone is one. This chain connects TRBV5-1 to TRBJ2-3, with TRBD1 matching 10 bases. Trimming took 4 bases from V and 3 from J; bases not matched to a gene: 5. The CDR3 covers 15 residues. Per germline, CDR1 SGHRS and CDR2 YFSETQ. CDR3 region: CASSTGQGGTDTQYF. For the CDR3, the DNA is TGCGCCAGCAGCACCGGACAGGGGGGGACAGATACGCAGTATTTT. The full variable domain, rest sourced from reference TRBV5-1 and TRBJ2-3, is KAGVTQTPRYLIKTRGQQVTLSCSPISGHRSVSWYQQTPGQGLQFLFEYFSETQRNKGNFPGRFSGRQFSNSRSEMNVSTLELGDSALYLCASSTGQGGTDTQYFGPGTRLTVL.

The V gene is TRBV27, the J gene TRBJ2-7; D gene unclear. V lost 4 bases, J lost 2 bases, and 3 bases lay in between. This CDR3 has 11 amino acids. Germline-derived CDR1 and CDR2 are MNHEY and SMNVEV (reference sequence). The CDR3 reads CASSSTYEQYF. In DNA form, the CDR3 reads TGTGCCAGCAGTTCTACCTACGAGCAGTACTTC.

This clone was seen a single time. The V and J genes are TRBV7-8 and TRBJ2-1, with 9 bases that match TRBD2. Germline lookup yields CDR1 SGHVS and CDR2 FQNEAQ. J gave up 5 bases and V 5 bases, and 13 bases lay outside the gene matches. The CDR3 has 17 amino acids. The CDR3 region is CASSAPLAGDGHNEQFF. The CDR3 nucleotides are TGTGCCAGCAGCGCCCCGTTAGCGGGGGACGGGCACAATGAGCAGTTCTTC.

The chain combines TRBV2 with TRBJ1-1, with D possibly matching TRBD1 (6 bases). There are 15 residues in the CDR3. The germline V gene encodes CDR1 SNHLY and CDR2 FYNNEI. V lost 8 bases to trimming and J lost 1 base, with 17 bases between them. CDR3 nucleotides: TGTGCCAGCGAACGGACAGTCTTTGGGAACACTGAAGCTTTCTTT. It translates to CASERTVFGNTEAFF.

The chain has TRBV5-4 and TRBJ2-7; either TRBD1 or TRBD2 may supply D (5 bases each). Trimming took 4 bases from V and 3 from J, leaving 20 bases between them. Germline V gene data show CDR1 as SGHNT and CDR2 as YYREEE (reference sequence). The CDR3 sequence is 16 residues long. The CDR3: CASSPTGAGIGYEQYF. The CDR3 DNA reads TGTGCCAGCAGCCCGACCGGGGCAGGGATTGGCTACGAGCAGTACTTC.

This chain joins TRBV7-3 and TRBJ1-6, with D unresolved. V lost 5 bases and J lost 7, with 9 bases in between. Germline V lookup: CDR1 SGHTA, CDR2 FQGTGA. The CDR3 runs 13 residues. The CDR3 loop is CASSPKANSPLHF. The CDR3 region has the DNA TGTGCCAGCAGCCCAAAGGCCAATTCACCCCTCCACTTT. The full variable domain, rest sourced from reference TRBV7-3 and TRBJ1-6, is GAGVSQTPSNKVTEKGKYVELRCDPISGHTALYWYRQSLGQGPEFLIYFQGTGAADDSGLPNDRFFAVRPEGSVSTLKIQRTERGDSAVYLCASSPKANSPLHFGNGTRLTVT.